These 27 T cell receptor beta chains came from one sample sequenced in a study of a mutant IDH1 vaccine in newly diagnosed glioma. Only in-frame clones appear in the TCRdb table, and some are missing; sequencing was by immunoSEQ multiplex PCR. The sample has fewer than 55,000 clones; less than 65% are singletons. These TCRs are of unknown antigen specificity. Specified time point: week 47, end of study. A single vaccine dose contained 300 ug of mutant IDH1 20-mer peptide, and topical imiquimod was used with it. This material consisted of peripheral blood mononuclear cells (PBMCs), taken from a glioma patient whose treatment included an IDH1 peptide vaccine. Every receptor here comes from a man aged 35-49 years with glioma. Some clones in this sample may be carry-over from other donors' samples.

This clone turned up a few times. This chain uses TRBV2 with TRBJ2-4; 10 nucleotides agree with TRBD1. Germline assignment: CDR1 SNHLY and CDR2 FYNNEI. This CDR3 is built from 12 residues. The junction had 2 bases not matched to a gene; V was cut back by 8 bases and J by 7 bases. CDR3 nucleotide sequence: TGTGCCAGCGGGACAGGGGTTAACATTCAGTACTTC. The encoded protein is CASGTGVNIQYF.

The chain uses TRBV14 and TRBJ1-1; unclear D gene. The CDR3 extends over 14 amino acids. V was trimmed by 4 bases and J by 0 bases, leaving 9 bases between them. In germline, CDR1 is SGHDN, CDR2 FVKESK. CDR3 sequence (DNA): TGTGCCAGCAGCCCTTACGGACTGAACACTGAAGCTTTCTTT. It is translated as CASSPYGLNTEAFF.

V usage is TRBV6-6 and J usage is TRBJ1-5; D gene unclear. Trimming took 1 base from V and 4 from J, leaving 8 bases between them. Germline V gene lookup returns CDR1 MNHNY and CDR2 SVGAGI (reference sequence). The CDR3 sequence is 14 residues long. The CDR3 DNA reads TGTGCCAGCAGTTACTTTAGGGCTAATCAGCCCCAGCATTTT. Its protein product is CASSYFRANQPQHF.

This clone was observed a single time. The chain recombines TRBV2 with TRBJ2-1; the match to TRBD2 covers 15 bases. This CDR3 has 14 residues. V lost 6 bases, J lost 7 bases, and 1 base stayed unmatched. Germline CDR1 SNHLY, CDR2 FYNNEI. The CDR3 loop is CASRGLAGGNEQFF. CDR3 nucleotides: TGTGCCAGCAGGGGACTAGCGGGGGGAAATGAGCAGTTCTTC.

This clone was picked up a small number of times. V and J are TRBV7-9 and TRBJ2-5; D is unclear. The germline V gene has CDR1 SEHNR and CDR2 FQNEAQ (reference sequence). The CDR3 has 13 amino acids. Deletions cut 3 bases from V and 2 bases from J, with 7 bases between. The CDR3 region has the DNA TGTGCCAGCAGCTTTAGAGGTCAAGAGACCCAGTACTTC. Translating it yields CASSFRGQETQYF. Drawing the rest from reference TRBV7-9 and TRBJ2-5, the complete variable domain is DTGVSQNPRHKITKRGQNVTFRCDPISEHNRLYWYRQTLGQGPEFLTYFQNEAQLEKSRLLSDRFSAERPKGSFSTLEIQRTEQGDSAMYLCASSFRGQETQYFGPGTRLLVL.

The V call is TRBV5-8, the J call TRBJ2-2, with a tentative D call TRBD2 (7 bases). CDR3 length: 18 amino acids. The germline V and J ends were trimmed by 2 bases and 4 bases, with 21 bases remaining between them. CDR1 is SGHTS, CDR2 YDEGEE, per germline. The CDR3, as DNA: TGTGCCAGCAGCTTCTTGACGGGGGGACGAGGGGGCACCGGGGAGCTGTTTTTT. It yields the protein CASSFLTGGRGGTGELFF.

The chain has TRBV29-1 and TRBJ1-1; no reliable D call. Germline loops: CDR1 SQVTM, CDR2 ANQGSEA. With 3 bases removed from V and 7 bases from J, the gap between germline ends came to 3 bases. This CDR3 contains 9 residues. CDR3 nucleotide sequence: TGCAGCGTTGACAGTGAAGCTTTCTTT. Protein sequence: CSVDSEAFF. The full variable domain, its missing parts supplied by reference TRBV29-1 and TRBJ1-1, is SAVISQKPSRDICQRGTSLTIQCQVDSQVTMMFWYRQQPGQSLTLIATANQGSEATYESGFVIDKFPISRPNLTFSTLTVSNMSPEDSSIYLCSVDSEAFFGQGTRLTVV.

This clone was seen a few times. The rearrangement links TRBV5-8 to TRBJ1-1; D is unclear. The CDR3 runs 13 residues. Germline CDR1 reads SGHTS; CDR2 reads YDEGEE. Trimming removed 1 base at V and 1 base at J, with 5 bases between. The CDR3 loop reads CASSLRWNTEAFF. The CDR3 coding sequence is TGTGCCAGCAGCTTGAGGTGGAACACTGAAGCTTTCTTT.

The chain joins TRBV15 to TRBJ1-3; tentative D call: TRBD1 (6 bases). CDR3 length equals 13 residues. The ends were cut back, 9 bases at V and 4 bases at J, with 13 bases in the middle. Germline CDR1 and CDR2: LNHNV and YYDKDF (reference sequence). This CDR3 is CATLLQGGNTIYF. Here the CDR3 DNA reads TGTGCCACTCTACTCCAGGGGGGAAACACCATATATTTT.

This chain connects TRBV7-9 to TRBJ2-7, with D hard to call. Deletions cut 2 bases from V and 0 bases from J, with 14 bases between. The V gene's germline CDR1 is SEHNR and CDR2 FQNEAQ (reference sequence). The CDR3 is 16 amino acids. The CDR3 DNA is TGTGCCAGCAGCTTATTTATCGGTCAGAGCTCCTACGAGCAGTACTTC. Its protein is CASSLFIGQSSYEQYF.

The chain couples TRBV18 to TRBJ2-7; the match to TRBD2 covers 12 bases. J was trimmed by 6 bases and V by 0 bases; bases with no gene match: 6. The CDR3 loop spans 16 amino acids. Germline assignment: CDR1 KGHSH and CDR2 LQKENI. CDR3 amino acids: CASSPPASGGAGEQYF. In DNA, the CDR3 is TGTGCCAGCTCACCACCGGCTAGCGGGGGGGCGGGCGAGCAGTACTTC. Combining the CDR3 with reference TRBV18 and TRBJ2-7 gives the whole variable domain NAGVMQNPRHLVRRRGQEARLRCSPMKGHSHVYWYRQLPEEGLKFMVYLQKENIIDESGMPKERFSAEFPKEGPSILRIQQVVRGDSAAYFCASSPPASGGAGEQYFGPGTRLTVT.

The rearrangement uses TRBV14 and TRBJ1-1, with D unresolved. Deletions cut 6 bases from V and 0 bases from J, with 8 bases between. CDR3 size: 13 residues. The germline V gene encodes CDR1 SGHDN and CDR2 FVKESK. The CDR3 protein is CASRVSMNTEAFF. In DNA form, the CDR3 reads TGTGCCAGCAGAGTTTCTATGAACACTGAAGCTTTCTTT. Complete variable domain (other parts from reference TRBV14 and TRBJ1-1): EAGVTQFPSHSVIEKGQTVTLRCDPISGHDNLYWYRRVMGKEIKFLLHFVKESKQDESGMPNNRFLAERTGGTYSTLKVQPAELEDSGVYFCASRVSMNTEAFFGQGTRLTVV.

The rearrangement joins TRBV6-6 to TRBJ2-5, with 8 bases matching TRBD1. This CDR3 has 14 residues. J lost 5 bases, V lost 5 bases, and 7 bases had no gene match. In germline, CDR1 is MNHNY, CDR2 SVGAGI (reference sequence). CDR3 protein: CASSTGGQWETQYF. The DNA for the CDR3 is TGTGCCAGCAGTACAGGGGGGCAGTGGGAGACCCAGTACTTC.

This clone was seen a handful of times. The rearrangement uses TRBV7-8 and TRBJ2-7, with 13 nucleotides matching TRBD2. Germline trimming cut 5 bases from V and 6 bases from J; bases unmatched to any gene: 7. In germline, CDR1 is SGHVS, CDR2 FQNEAQ. The CDR3 loop spans 15 amino acids. The CDR3 loop reads CASSPTSGGAVEQYF. In nucleotides, the CDR3 is TGTGCCAGCAGCCCAACTAGCGGGGGGGCAGTCGAGCAGTACTTC.

There are a few counts of this clone. The chain employs TRBV4-1 and TRBJ1-4, with 8 bases lining up with TRBD1. The germline V gene encodes CDR1 MGHRA and CDR2 YSYEKL. The CDR3 length is 14 residues. V lost 2 bases to trimming and J lost 8 bases; unmatched junction nucleotides: 4. The CDR3 coding sequence is TGCGCCAGCAGCCAACAGGGGGCCGGAGAAAAACTGTTTTTT. Its protein product is CASSQQGAGEKLFF.

The J gene is TRBJ2-2, the V gene TRBV7-9; no firm D call. The CDR3 contains 13 residues. CDR1 is SEHNR, CDR2 FQNEAQ, per germline (reference sequence). Trimming stripped 7 bases from V and 9 bases from J, with 15 bases between. DNA for the CDR3: TGTGCCAGCAACCAAGATACACCCTGGGAGCTGTTTTTT. Its translation: CASNQDTPWELFF.

The rearrangement uses TRBV5-6 and TRBJ2-1; D gene ambiguous. V shed 3 bases and J shed 5 bases, with 3 bases lying between them. The CDR3 is made up of 11 amino acids. Germline-derived CDR1 and CDR2 are SGHDT and YYEEEE. CDR3 nucleotide sequence: TGTGCCAGCAGCTCAGACAATGAGCAGTTCTTC. It specifies CASSSDNEQFF.

The V and J genes are TRBV11-2 and TRBJ1-4; D is perhaps TRBD1 (6 bases). V lost 3 bases, J lost 5 bases, and 13 bases lay in between. The CDR3 is 15 residues long. The germline gives CDR1 SGHAT, CDR2 FQNNGV. The CDR3 region is CASSLRGGRNEKLFF. CDR3 DNA sequence: TGTGCCAGCAGCTTGCGAGGGGGACGAAATGAAAAACTGTTTTTT.

The chain carries TRBV5-4 and TRBJ2-7; 7 nucleotides agree with TRBD2. The CDR3 has 13 residues. Trimming cost V 3 bases and J 2 bases; bases outside gene matches: 2. Per the germline V gene, CDR1 is SGHNT and CDR2 is YYREEE (reference sequence). In nucleotides, the CDR3 is TGTGCCAGCAGCTGGGGGGGGACCTACGAGCAGTACTTC. It translates to CASSWGGTYEQYF.

CDR3 sequence: CASSRTGVYGYTF. The DNA of the CDR3 is TGTGCCAGCAGCCGCACAGGGGTATATGGCTACACCTTC. The gene calls are TRBV27 and TRBJ1-2, with 7 positions matching TRBD1. The J segment lost 5 bases and the V segment lost 6 bases, leaving 6 bases of the junction unmatched. Germline CDR1 MNHEY, CDR2 SMNVEV (reference sequence). The CDR3 covers 13 residues.

This clone was observed once. The chain is built from TRBV4-2 and TRBJ2-5; D may be TRBD1 (6 bases). CDR3 length: 16 residues. Per the germline V gene, CDR1 is LGHNA and CDR2 is YNFKEQ. The V gene lost 0 bases and the J gene lost 5 bases, with 16 bases spanning the gap. CDR3 sequence (DNA): TGTGCCAGCAGCCAAGATCCCGGACAGCCTTGGGAGACCCAGTACTTC. Translating it yields CASSQDPGQPWETQYF.

The rearrangement links TRBV4-2 to TRBJ2-3, with 9 bases fitting TRBD2. From germline, CDR1 is LGHNA and CDR2 YNFKEQ. This CDR3 comprises 16 residues. The junction had 10 bases not matched to a gene; V was cut back by 1 base and J by 8 bases. The CDR3 region is CASSQVSAGGPGTQYF. CDR3 nucleotides: TGTGCCAGCAGCCAAGTTTCCGCGGGGGGGCCGGGTACGCAGTATTTT.

V is TRBV6-4 and J is TRBJ1-2, with D possibly TRBD1 on 6 matching bases. The CDR3 covers 13 residues. CDR1 and CDR2 from the germline V gene are MRHNA and SNTAGT. The V and J ends lost 8 bases and 3 bases respectively, with 13 bases between them. CDR3 amino acids: CASRGGLDYGYTF. CDR3 DNA sequence: TGTGCCAGCCGAGGGGGATTAGACTATGGCTACACCTTC.

The V and J genes are TRBV5-1 and TRBJ1-3; D not resolved. The germline V and J ends were trimmed by 4 bases and 0 bases, with 8 bases remaining between them. The germline V gene encodes CDR1 SGHRS and CDR2 YFSETQ. The CDR3 covers 14 residues. For the CDR3, the DNA is TGCGCCAGCAGCCCCGGACGCTCTGGAAACACCATATATTTT. Translated, it gives CASSPGRSGNTIYF. The full variable domain, rest sourced from reference TRBV5-1 and TRBJ1-3, is KAGVTQTPRYLIKTRGQQVTLSCSPISGHRSVSWYQQTPGQGLQFLFEYFSETQRNKGNFPGRFSGRQFSNSRSEMNVSTLELGDSALYLCASSPGRSGNTIYFGEGSWLTVV.

V is TRBV5-1 and J is TRBJ1-1; D gene uncertain. Germline V CDR1 and CDR2: SGHRS, YFSETQ. V lost 0 bases, J lost 8 bases, and 11 bases lay in between. This CDR3 comprises 13 residues. CDR3 bases: TGCGCCAGCAGCTTGGCGCCAGCAAAAGAAGCTTTCTTT. Its translation is CASSLAPAKEAFF.

This clone came up a few times. The CDR3 sequence is CASSFRGQSTDTQYF. CDR3 DNA sequence: TGTGCCAGCAGCTTCAGGGGCCAGAGCACAGATACGCAGTATTTT. J is TRBJ2-3 and V is TRBV7-9, with D tentatively TRBD1 (6 bases). The CDR3 consists of 15 residues. Germline V gene sequence: CDR1 SEHNR, CDR2 FQNEAQ (reference sequence). V lost 3 bases to trimming and J lost 0 bases, with 10 bases between them.

This clone was observed once. This chain links TRBV7-5 with TRBJ1-1. TRBV7-5 is designated a pseudogene. The CDR3 contains 13 residues. The CDR3 coding sequence is TGTGCCAGAAGCCAGTCTGGAATCCGTAGAGCTTTCTTT. Translating it yields CARSQSGIRRAFF.